This T cell receptor beta chain emerged from a study of immune cell composition in non-small cell lung cancer. The overall study: Most cases were lung adenocarcinoma or squamous cell carcinoma.

Produced via immunoSEQ multiplex PCR; TCRdb's table is partial and in-frame only. The table includes 14,000 or so clones, roughly 80% detected once. The study, taken as a whole, reports: Adenocarcinomas with higher top tumour-associated clone frequency had more reactive TILs. Tumour-associated clones >0.5% occurred in under 35% of adenocarcinomas, under 85% of squamous.

Turning to this clone: The antigen remains unidentified.

This sequence was found in a human donor with non-small cell lung cancer. Material for sequencing was lung tumor tissue.

CDR3 loop: CASSLVGRSVGYTEAFF. In DNA form, the CDR3 reads TGTGCCAGCAGCTTGGTTGGCCGGTCTGTGGGCTACACTGAAGCTTTCTTT. The chain uses TRBV5-5 and TRBJ1-1; D unresolved. The CDR3 length is 17 residues. CDR1 is SGHKS, CDR2 YYEKEE, per germline (reference sequence). Trimming shortened V by 0 bases and J by 3 bases, and 18 bases separated the two germline ends.